This T cell receptor (beta chain) was profiled in a study of blood T cells in healthy people across ages. Study-wide findings and caveats: Correlation between TCR beta diversity and naive T cell percentage was strong.

Total RNA, at least 6 micrograms per sample, came from PBMCs. This clonotype appeared a few times. What it binds is not known. Germline CDR1 SNHLY, CDR2 FYNNEI. The CDR3 is 13 residues long. Alongside a J-beta primer mix, a sample-barcoded 5' primer served in a second PCR lasting about 7 to 11 cycles. TCRdb reanalysed the 5' RACE reads using MiXCR and keeps one entry per CDR3 protein. The sample lists some 760,000 distinct CDR3 sequences, more than 20% occurring once. These records were also assigned to another study, of T cells of mothers and their children. That work contributes: Each 15 ul cDNA reaction used approximately 1.5 ug RNA; all RNA was used.

The chain combines TRBV2 with TRBJ2-5, with D hard to call. The DNA end lines up better with TRBJ2-1; the J call may be wrong. Sequencing used blood. This TCR derives from a boy younger than 18 in good health. The CDR3 sequence is CASTNGPNGEQFF. CDR3 coding DNA: TGTGCCAGCACAAACGGGCCTAACGGTGAGCAGTTCTTC.